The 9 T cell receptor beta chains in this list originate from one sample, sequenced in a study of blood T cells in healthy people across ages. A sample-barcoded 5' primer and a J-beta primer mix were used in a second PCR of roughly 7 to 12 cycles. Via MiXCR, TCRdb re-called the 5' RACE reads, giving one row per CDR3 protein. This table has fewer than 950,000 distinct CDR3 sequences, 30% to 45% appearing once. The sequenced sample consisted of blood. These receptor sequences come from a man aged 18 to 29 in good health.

DNA for the CDR3: TGTGCCAGCAGCCCAGAGGGGAGGAGGGCTTACAATGAGCAGTACTTC. Translated, it gives CASSPEGRRAYNEQYF. V is TRBV7-9 and J is TRBJ2-5; D might be TRBD2 (6 bases). CDR1 is SEHNR, CDR2 FQNEAQ, per germline (reference sequence). V lost 5 bases and J lost 11, with 27 bases in between. This CDR3 contains 16 residues.

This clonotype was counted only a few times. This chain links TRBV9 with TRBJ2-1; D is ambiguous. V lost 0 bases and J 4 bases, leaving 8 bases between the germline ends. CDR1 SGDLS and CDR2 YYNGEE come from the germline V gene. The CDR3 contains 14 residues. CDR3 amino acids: CASSVDQAYNEQFF. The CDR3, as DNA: TGTGCCAGCAGCGTAGATCAGGCTTACAATGAGCAGTTCTTC.

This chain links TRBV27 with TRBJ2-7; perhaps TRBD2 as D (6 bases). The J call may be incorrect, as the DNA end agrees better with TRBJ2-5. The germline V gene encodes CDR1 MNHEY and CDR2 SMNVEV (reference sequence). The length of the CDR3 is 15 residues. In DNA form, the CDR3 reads TGTGCCAGCAGCCTACTCTTCGGGGGTGGAGAGACCCAGTACTTC. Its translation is CASSLLFGGGETQYF.

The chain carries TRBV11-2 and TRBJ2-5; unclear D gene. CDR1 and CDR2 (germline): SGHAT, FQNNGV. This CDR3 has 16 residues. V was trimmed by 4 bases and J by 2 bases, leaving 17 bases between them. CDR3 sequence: CASSSRKSGFQETQYF. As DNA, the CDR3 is TGTGCCAGCAGCTCCAGGAAGTCGGGCTTTCAAGAGACCCAGTACTTC.

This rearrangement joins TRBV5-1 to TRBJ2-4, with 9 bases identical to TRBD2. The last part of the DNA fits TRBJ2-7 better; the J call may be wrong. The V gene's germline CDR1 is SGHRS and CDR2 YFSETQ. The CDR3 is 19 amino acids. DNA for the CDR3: TGCGCCAGCAGCTTGGCCTCCTACTCAGCGGGAGGAAGGGGCTACGAGCAGTACTTC. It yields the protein CASSLASYSAGGRGYEQYF.

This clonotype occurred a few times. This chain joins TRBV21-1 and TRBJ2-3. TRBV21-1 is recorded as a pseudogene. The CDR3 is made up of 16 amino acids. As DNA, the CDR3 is TGTGCCAGCAGCAAAGTTAGGTCTACCCCCACAGATACGCAGTATTTT. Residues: CASSKVRSTPTDTQYF.

This CDR3 reads CSGSTDTQYF. The DNA of the CDR3 is TGCAGCGGCAGCACAGATACGCAGTATTTT. The chain links TRBV29-1 to TRBJ2-3; D gene ambiguous. There are 10 residues in the CDR3. V dropped 7 bases and J dropped 0 bases, with 2 bases sitting between them. Germline CDR1 SQVTM, CDR2 ANQGSEA.

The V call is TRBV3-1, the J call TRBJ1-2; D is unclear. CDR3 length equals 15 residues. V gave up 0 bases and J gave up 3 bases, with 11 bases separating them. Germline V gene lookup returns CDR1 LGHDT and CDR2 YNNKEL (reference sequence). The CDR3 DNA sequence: TGTGCCAGCAGCCAAGAGCTCACCCGGCACTATGGCTACACCTTC. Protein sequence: CASSQELTRHYGYTF. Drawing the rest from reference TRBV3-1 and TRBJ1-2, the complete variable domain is DTAVSQTPKYLVTQMGNDKSIKCEQNLGHDTMYWYKQDSKKFLKIMFSYNNKELIINETVPNRFSPKSPDKAHLNLHINSLELGDSAVYFCASSQELTRHYGYTFGSGTRLTVV.

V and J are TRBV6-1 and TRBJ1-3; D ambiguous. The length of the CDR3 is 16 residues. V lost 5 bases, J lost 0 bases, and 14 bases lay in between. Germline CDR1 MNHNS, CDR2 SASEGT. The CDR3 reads CASSPELPFSGNTIYF. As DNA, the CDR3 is TGTGCCAGCAGTCCGGAGTTACCCTTCTCTGGAAACACCATATATTTT.